This T cell receptor beta chain comes out of a study of beta chain features in type 1 diabetes. The authors reverse transcribed all of the isolated RNA, so sequencing captured expressed TCRB transcripts. TCRdb keeps only in-frame clones here, not all; method: immunoSEQ multiplex PCR. The sample lists 900,000 or so clones, around a sixth occurring once. To note about this clone: Its antigen is not known.

The CDR3 consists of 15 residues. Germline V lookup: CDR1 MGHRA, CDR2 YSYEKL. Trimming took 3 bases from V and 4 from J, leaving 13 bases between them. Findings and caveats of the study: Among patients, naive, central memory and Treg TCRB repertoires appeared more similar than among healthy donors.

The chain combines TRBV4-1 with TRBJ2-1, with TRBD2 as a possible D gene (6 bases). Sequenced input: naive CD4+ T cells from blood. The TCR was taken from a woman between 18 and 30 years old in good health. CDR3 amino acids: CASSHGSSAYNEQFF. CDR3 sequence (DNA): TGCGCCAGCAGCCATGGTTCTAGCGCATACAATGAGCAGTTCTTC.